This TCR beta chain was documented in a study of patients and donors after allogeneic stem cell transplantation. This clonotype appeared a single time. There are 17 residues in the CDR3. The V and J ends lost 4 bases and 0 bases respectively, with 16 bases between them. Germline CDR1 and CDR2: SGHRS and YFSETQ. TCRdb called the RT-PCR reads again in MiXCR, with one record for every CDR3 protein. The table has under 200,000 distinct CDR3 sequences, 24% seen once. This receptor was obtained from a human donor who was either an allogeneic HSCT recipient or a stem cell or donor lymphocyte infusion donor (not recorded which). It is not recorded whose cells these are; they may come from a transplant donor. Source material: blood, either unsorted or a sorted T cell fraction (not recorded which). The rearrangement links TRBV5-1 to TRBJ2-2, with D hard to call. CDR3 sequence (DNA): TGCGCCAGCAGCCCCTTTGGGCAGGCGACGAACACCGGGGAGCTGTTTTTT. It codes for CASSPFGQATNTGELFF. The whole variable domain, remainder taken from reference TRBV5-1 and TRBJ2-2, is KAGVTQTPRYLIKTRGQQVTLSCSPISGHRSVSWYQQTPGQGLQFLFEYFSETQRNKGNFPGRFSGRQFSNSRSEMNVSTLELGDSALYLCASSPFGQATNTGELFFGEGSRLTVL.